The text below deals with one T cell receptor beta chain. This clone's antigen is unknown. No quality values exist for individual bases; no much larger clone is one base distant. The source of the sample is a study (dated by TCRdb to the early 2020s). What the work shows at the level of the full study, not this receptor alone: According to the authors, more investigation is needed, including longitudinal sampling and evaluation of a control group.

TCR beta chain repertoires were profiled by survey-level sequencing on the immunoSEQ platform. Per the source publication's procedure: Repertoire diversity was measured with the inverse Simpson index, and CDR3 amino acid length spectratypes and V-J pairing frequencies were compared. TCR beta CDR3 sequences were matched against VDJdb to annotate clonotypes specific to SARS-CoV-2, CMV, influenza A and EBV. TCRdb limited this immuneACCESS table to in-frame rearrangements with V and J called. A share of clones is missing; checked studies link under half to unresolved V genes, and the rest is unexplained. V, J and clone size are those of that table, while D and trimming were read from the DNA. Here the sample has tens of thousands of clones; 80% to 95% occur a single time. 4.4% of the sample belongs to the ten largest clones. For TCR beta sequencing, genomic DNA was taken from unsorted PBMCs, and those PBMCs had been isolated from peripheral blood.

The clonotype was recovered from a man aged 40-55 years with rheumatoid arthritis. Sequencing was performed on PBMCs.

The DNA sequence is as follows: TGTGCCAGCAGCGGAGCCAATACAGGGACCGCTTTCTTT. Its coded protein is CASSGANTGTAFF. The chain was built from TRBV7-3 and TRBJ1-1; the best D guess is TRBD1, with 6 bases matching. V sheds 5 bases and J sheds 11 bases, leaving 18 bases between their ends. The germline V gene gives CDR1 as SGHTA and CDR2 as FQGTGA. Reading from cysteine to phenylalanine, the CDR3 counts 13 amino acids. CDR3 DNA only is kept here, 39 bases in frame from base 1.